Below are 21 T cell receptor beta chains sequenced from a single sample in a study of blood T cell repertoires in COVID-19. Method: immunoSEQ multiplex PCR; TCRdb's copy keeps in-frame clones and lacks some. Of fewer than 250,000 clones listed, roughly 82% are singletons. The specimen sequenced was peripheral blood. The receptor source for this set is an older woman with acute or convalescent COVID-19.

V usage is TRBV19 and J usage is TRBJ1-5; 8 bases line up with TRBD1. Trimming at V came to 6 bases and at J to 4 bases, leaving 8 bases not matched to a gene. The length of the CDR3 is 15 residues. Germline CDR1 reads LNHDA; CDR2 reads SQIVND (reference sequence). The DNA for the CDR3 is TGTGCCAGTAGGGGGAAAACAGGGGGTAATCAGCCCCAGCATTTT. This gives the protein CASRGKTGGNQPQHF.

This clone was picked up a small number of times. This CDR3 reads CASSLDGKITDTQYF. The CDR3 nucleotides read TGCGCCAGCAGCTTGGATGGCAAGATCACAGATACGCAGTATTTT. The V and J genes are TRBV5-1 and TRBJ2-3; no clear D. The CDR3 sequence is 15 residues long. Germline CDR1 reads SGHRS; CDR2 reads YFSETQ. The V gene lost 0 bases and the J gene lost 2 bases, with 10 bases spanning the gap.

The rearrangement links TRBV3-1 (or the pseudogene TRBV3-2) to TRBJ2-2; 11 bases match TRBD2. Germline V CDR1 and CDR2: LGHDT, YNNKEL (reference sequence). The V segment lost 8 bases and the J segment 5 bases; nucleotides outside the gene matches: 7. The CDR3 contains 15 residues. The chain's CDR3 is CASGIAGGPTGELFF. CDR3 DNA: TGTGCCAGCGGGATAGCGGGGGGGCCGACCGGGGAGCTGTTTTTT.

The CDR3, as DNA: TGTGCCAGCAGCCCAACAGGGGTTGACTATGGCTACACCTTC. Residues: CASSPTGVDYGYTF. The chain joins TRBV6-5 to TRBJ1-2; 7 nucleotides align to TRBD1. CDR3 length: 14 residues. V shed 6 bases and J 3 bases; nucleotides not matched to a gene: 7. Germline assignment: CDR1 MNHEY and CDR2 SVGAGI.

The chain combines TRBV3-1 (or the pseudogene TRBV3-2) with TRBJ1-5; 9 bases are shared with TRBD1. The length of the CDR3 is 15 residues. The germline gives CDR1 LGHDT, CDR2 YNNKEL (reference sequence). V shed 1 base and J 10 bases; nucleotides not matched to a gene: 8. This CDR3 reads CASSQARTGDDPQHF. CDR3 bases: TGTGCCAGCAGCCAAGCTCGGACAGGGGACGACCCCCAGCATTTT.

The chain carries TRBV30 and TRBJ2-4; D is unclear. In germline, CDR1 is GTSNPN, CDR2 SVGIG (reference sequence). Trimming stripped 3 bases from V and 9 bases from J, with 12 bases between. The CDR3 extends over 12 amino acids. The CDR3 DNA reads TGTGCCTGGAGCGCCGTACATGGCATTCAGTACTTC. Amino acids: CAWSAVHGIQYF. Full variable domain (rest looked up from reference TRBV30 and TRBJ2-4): SQTIHQWPATLVQPVGSPLSLECTVEGTSNPNLYWYRQAAGRGLQLLFYSVGIGQISSEVPQNLSASRPQDRQFILSSKKLLLSDSGFYLCAWSAVHGIQYFGAGTRLSVL.

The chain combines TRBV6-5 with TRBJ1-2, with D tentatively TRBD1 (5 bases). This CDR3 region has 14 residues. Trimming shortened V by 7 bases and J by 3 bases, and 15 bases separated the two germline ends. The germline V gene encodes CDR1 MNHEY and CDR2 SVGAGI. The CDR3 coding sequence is TGTGCCAGCACGTGGGGCAGGGAAGACTATGGCTACACCTTC. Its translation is CASTWGREDYGYTF.

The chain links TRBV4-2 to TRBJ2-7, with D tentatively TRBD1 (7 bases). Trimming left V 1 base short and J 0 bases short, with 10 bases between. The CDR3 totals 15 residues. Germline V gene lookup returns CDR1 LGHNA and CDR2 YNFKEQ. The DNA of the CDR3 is TGTGCCAGCAGCCAAGGGCGGGACAGCTCCTACGAGCAGTACTTC. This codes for CASSQGRDSSYEQYF.

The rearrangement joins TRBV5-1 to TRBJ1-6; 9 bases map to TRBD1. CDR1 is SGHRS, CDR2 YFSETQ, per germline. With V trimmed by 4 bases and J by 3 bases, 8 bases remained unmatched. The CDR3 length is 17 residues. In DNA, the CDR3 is TGCGCCAGCAGCCCGGAGACAGGGGGAAGCTATAATTCACCCCTCCACTTT. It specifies CASSPETGGSYNSPLHF.

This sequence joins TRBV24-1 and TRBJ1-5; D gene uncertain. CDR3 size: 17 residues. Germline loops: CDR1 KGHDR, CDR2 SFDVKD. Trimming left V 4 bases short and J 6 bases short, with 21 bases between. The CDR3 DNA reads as TGTGCCACCAGTGACTCTGGACTTTTGCCAGAAGGTCAGCCCCAGCATTTT. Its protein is CATSDSGLLPEGQPQHF.

The CDR3 DNA follows: TGTGCCAGCAGTAGAAGCGGGGGGGCAACAGATACGCAGTATTTT. Translating gives CASSRSGGATDTQYF. The J gene is TRBJ2-3, the V gene TRBV25-1, with 10 bases matching TRBD2. V was pared by 5 bases and J by 3 bases, with 5 bases of the junction left unmatched. The CDR3 contains 15 residues. Per germline, CDR1 MGHDK and CDR2 SYGVNS.

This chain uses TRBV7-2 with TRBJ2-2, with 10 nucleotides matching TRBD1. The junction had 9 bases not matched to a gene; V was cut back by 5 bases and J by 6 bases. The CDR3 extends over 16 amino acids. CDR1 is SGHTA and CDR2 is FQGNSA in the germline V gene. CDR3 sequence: CASSPRTGGISGELFF. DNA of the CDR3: TGTGCCAGCAGCCCAAGGACAGGGGGGATTTCCGGGGAGCTGTTTTTT.

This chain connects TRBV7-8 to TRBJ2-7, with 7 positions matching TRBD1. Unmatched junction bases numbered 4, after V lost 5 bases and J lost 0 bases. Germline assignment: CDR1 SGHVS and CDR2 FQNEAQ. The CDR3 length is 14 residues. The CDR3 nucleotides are TGTGCCAGCAGCCCGAGACAGGGCTCCTACGAGCAGTACTTC. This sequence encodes CASSPRQGSYEQYF.

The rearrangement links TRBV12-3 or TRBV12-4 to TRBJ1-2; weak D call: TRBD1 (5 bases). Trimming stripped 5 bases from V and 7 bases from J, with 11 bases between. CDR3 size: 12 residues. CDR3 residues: CASSLTATGYTF. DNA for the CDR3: TGTGCCAGCAGTCTGACAGCCACTGGCTACACCTTC.

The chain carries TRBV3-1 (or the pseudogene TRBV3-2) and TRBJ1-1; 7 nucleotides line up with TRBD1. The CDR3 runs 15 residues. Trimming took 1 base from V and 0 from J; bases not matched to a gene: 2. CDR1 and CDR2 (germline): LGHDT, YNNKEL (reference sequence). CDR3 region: CASSQAGTVNTEAFF. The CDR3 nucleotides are TGTGCCAGCAGCCAAGCCGGGACAGTGAACACTGAAGCTTTCTTT.

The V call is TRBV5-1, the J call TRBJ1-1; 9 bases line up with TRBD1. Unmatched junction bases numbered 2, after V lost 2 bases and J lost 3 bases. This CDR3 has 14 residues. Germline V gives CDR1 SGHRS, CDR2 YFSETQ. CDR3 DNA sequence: TGCGCCAGCAGCTTACAGGGGGCGGACACTGAAGCTTTCTTT. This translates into CASSLQGADTEAFF.

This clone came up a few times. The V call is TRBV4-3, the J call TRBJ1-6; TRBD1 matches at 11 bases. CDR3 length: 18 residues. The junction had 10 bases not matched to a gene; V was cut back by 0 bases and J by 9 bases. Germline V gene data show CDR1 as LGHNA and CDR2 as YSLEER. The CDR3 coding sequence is TGCGCCAGCAGCCAAGATGCCCCCGGACAGGGGGCAGTTTCACCCCTCCACTTT. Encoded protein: CASSQDAPGQGAVSPLHF.

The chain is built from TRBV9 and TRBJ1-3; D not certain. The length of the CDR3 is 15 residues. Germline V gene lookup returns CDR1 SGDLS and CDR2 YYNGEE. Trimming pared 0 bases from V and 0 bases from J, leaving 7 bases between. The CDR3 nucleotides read TGTGCCAGCAGCGTAGGAGAGTTCTCTGGAAACACCATATATTTT. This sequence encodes CASSVGEFSGNTIYF.

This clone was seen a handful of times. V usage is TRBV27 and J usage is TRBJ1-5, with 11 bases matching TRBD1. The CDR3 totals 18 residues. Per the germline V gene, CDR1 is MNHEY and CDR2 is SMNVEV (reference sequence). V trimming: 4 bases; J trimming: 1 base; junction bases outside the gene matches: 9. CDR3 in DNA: TGTGCCAGCAGTTCTATCTGGACAGGGGGCTTAAGCAATCAGCCCCAGCATTTT. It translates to CASSSIWTGGLSNQPQHF.

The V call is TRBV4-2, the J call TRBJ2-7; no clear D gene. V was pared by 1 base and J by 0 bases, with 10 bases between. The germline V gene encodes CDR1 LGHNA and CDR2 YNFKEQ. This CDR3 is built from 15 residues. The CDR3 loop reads CASSQAGRSSYEQYF. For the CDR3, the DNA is TGTGCCAGCAGCCAAGCTGGTAGGAGCTCCTACGAGCAGTACTTC.

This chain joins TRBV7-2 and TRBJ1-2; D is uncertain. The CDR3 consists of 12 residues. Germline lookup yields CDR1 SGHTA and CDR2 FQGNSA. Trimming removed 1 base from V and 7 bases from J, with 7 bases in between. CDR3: CASSLGEAGYTF. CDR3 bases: TGTGCCAGCAGCTTAGGGGAGGCTGGCTACACCTTC.